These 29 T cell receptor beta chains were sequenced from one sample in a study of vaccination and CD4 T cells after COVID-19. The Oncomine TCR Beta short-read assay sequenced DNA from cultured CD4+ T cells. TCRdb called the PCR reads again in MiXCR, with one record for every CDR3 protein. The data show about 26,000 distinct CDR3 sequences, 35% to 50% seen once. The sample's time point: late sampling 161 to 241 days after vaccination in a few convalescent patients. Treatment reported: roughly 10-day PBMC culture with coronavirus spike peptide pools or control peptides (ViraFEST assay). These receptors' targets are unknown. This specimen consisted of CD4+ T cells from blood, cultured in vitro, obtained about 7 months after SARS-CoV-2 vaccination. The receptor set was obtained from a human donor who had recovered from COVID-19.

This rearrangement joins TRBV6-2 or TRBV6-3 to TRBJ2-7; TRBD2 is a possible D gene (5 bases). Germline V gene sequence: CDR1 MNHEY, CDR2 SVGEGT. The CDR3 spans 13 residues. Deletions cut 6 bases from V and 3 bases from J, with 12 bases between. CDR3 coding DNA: TGTGCCAGCAGGCGTACTAGTTACTACGAGCAGTACTTC. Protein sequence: CASRRTSYYEQYF.

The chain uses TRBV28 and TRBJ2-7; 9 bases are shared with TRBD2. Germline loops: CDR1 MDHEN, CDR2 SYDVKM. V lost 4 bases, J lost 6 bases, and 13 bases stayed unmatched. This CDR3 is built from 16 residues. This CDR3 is CASSSLTSGFLPEQYF. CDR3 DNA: TGTGCCAGCAGTTCTCTAACTAGCGGGTTCCTGCCCGAGCAGTACTTC.

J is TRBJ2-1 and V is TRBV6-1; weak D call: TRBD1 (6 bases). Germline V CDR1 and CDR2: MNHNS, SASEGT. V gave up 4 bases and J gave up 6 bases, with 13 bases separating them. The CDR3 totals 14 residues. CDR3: CASSAPGTTNEQFF. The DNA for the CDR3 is TGTGCCAGCAGTGCGCCCGGGACAACCAATGAGCAGTTCTTC.

The CDR3 loop reads CASTQRDYEQYF. CDR3 in DNA: TGTGCCAGCACACAGAGAGACTACGAGCAGTACTTC. This chain uses TRBV2 with TRBJ2-7; no firm D call. V was clipped by 7 bases and J by 3 bases, with 10 bases between them. The CDR3 spans 12 residues. Germline loops: CDR1 SNHLY, CDR2 FYNNEI.

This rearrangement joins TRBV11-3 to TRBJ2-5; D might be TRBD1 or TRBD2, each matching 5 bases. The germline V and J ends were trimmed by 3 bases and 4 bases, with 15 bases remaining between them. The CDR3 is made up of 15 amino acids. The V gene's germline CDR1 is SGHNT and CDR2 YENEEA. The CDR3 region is CASSFWRVGRETQYF. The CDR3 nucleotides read TGTGCCAGCAGCTTCTGGCGGGTGGGGCGAGAGACCCAGTACTTC.

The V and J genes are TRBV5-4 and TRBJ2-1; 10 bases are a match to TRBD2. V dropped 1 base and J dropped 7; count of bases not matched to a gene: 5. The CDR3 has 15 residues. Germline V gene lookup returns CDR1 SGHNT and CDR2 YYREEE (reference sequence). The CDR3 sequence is CASSLRLAGVNEQFF. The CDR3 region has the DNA TGTGCCAGCAGCTTGCGGCTAGCGGGAGTAAATGAGCAGTTCTTC.

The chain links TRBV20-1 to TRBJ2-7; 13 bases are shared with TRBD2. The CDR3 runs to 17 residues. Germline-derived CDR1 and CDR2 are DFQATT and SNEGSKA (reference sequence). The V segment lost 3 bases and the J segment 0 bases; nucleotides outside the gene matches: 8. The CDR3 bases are TGCAGTGCTAGGGAACTAGCGGGAGGGACTTACTCCTACGAGCAGTACTTC. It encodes CSARELAGGTYSYEQYF.

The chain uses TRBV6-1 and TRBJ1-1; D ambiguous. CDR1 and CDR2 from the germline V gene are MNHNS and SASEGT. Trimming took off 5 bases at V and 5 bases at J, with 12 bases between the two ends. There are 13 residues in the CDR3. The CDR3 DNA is TGTGCCAGCAGTACCCTTAGCGGGACTGAAGCTTTCTTT. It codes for CASSTLSGTEAFF.

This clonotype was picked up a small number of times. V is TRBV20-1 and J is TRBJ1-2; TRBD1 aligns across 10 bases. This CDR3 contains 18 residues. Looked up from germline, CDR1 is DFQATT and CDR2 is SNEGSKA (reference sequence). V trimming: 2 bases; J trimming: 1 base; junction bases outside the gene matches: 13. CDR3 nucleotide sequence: TGCAGTGCTAGATCCCCCTATGGGACAGGGGATATTAACTATGGCTACACCTTC. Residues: CSARSPYGTGDINYGYTF.

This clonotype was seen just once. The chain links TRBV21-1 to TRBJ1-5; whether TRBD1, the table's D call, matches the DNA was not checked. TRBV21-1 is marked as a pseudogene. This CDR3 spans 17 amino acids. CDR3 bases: TGTGCCAGCAGCAAAGAGGAATCCCAGGACCCCAATCAGCCCCAGCATTTT. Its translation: CASSKEESQDPNQPQHF.

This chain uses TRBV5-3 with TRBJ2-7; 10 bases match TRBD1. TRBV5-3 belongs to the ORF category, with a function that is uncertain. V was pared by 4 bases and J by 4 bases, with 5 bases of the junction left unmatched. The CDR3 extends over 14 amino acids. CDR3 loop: CARSIPGQGYEQYF. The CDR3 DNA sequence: TGTGCCAGAAGCATACCGGGACAGGGGTACGAGCAGTACTTC.

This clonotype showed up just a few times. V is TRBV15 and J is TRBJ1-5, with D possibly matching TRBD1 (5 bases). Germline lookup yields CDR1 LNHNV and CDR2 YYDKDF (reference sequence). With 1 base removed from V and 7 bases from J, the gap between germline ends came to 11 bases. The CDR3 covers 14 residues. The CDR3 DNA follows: TGTGCCACCAGCAGAGCAGGGTCGGACCAGCCCCAGCATTTT. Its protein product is CATSRAGSDQPQHF. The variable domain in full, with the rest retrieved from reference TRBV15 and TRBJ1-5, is DAMVIQNPRYQVTQFGKPVTLSCSQTLNHNVMYWYQQKSSQAPKLLFHYYDKDFNNEADTPDNFQSRRPNTSFCFLDIRSPGLGDTAMYLCATSRAGSDQPQHFGDGTRLSIL.

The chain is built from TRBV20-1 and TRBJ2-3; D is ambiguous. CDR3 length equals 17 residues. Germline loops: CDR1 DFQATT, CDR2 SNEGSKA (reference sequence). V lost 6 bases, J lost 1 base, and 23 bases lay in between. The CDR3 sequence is CSAPLRDFLRGTDTQYF. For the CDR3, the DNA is TGCAGTGCCCCCCTGCGAGATTTCCTACGAGGCACAGATACGCAGTATTTT.

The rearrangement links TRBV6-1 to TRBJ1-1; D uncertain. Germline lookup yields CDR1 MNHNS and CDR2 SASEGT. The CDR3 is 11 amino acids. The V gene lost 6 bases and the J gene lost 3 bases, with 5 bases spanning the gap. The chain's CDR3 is CASSLDTEAFF. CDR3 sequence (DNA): TGTGCCAGCAGCCTTGACACTGAAGCTTTCTTT.

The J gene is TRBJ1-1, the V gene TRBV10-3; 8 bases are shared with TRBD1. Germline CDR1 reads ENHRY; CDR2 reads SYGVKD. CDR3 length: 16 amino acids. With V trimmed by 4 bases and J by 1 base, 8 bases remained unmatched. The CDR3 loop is CAISGRTGIGNTEAFF. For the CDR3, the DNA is TGTGCCATCAGTGGTAGGACAGGGATCGGGAACACTGAAGCTTTCTTT.

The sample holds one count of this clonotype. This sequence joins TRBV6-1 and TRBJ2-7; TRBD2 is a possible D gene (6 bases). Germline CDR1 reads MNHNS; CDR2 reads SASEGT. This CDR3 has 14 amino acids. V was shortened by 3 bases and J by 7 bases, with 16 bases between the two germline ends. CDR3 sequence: CASSEGGLLKEQYF. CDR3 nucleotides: TGTGCCAGCAGTGAGGGGGGACTTCTCAAGGAGCAGTACTTC.

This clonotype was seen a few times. Written as DNA, the CDR3 is TGTGCCAGCAGTTACTCTCCGGGGGACACTGAAGCTTTCTTT. It yields the protein CASSYSPGDTEAFF. The chain has TRBV6-5 and TRBJ1-1; TRBD1 might be the D (5 bases). The length of the CDR3 is 14 residues. From germline, CDR1 is MNHEY and CDR2 SVGAGI. The V gene lost 0 bases and the J gene lost 3 bases, with 8 bases spanning the gap.

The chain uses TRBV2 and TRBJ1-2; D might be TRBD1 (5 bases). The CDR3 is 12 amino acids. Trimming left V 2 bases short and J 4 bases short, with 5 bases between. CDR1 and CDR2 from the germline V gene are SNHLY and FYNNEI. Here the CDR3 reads CASSEQGYGYTF. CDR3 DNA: TGTGCCAGCAGTGAACAGGGCTATGGCTACACCTTC.

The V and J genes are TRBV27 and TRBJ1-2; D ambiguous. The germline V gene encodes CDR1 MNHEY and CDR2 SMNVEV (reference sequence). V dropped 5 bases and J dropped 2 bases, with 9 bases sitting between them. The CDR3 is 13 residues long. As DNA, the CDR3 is TGTGCCAGCAGTCTACATGGCAACTATGGCTACACCTTC. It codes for CASSLHGNYGYTF.

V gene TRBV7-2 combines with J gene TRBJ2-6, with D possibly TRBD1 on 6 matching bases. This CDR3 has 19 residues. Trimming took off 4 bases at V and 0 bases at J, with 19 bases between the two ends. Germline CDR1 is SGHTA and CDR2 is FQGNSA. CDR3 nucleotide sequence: TGTGCCAGCAGCTCCTCCAGGGGACGGATCAACTCTGGGGCCAACGTCCTGACTTTC. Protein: CASSSSRGRINSGANVLTF.

CDR3 coding DNA: TGCAGTGCTAGGACGAGACTAGCGGTCTCCTACAATGAGCAGTTCTTC. Its protein product is CSARTRLAVSYNEQFF. The chain is built from TRBV20-1 and TRBJ2-1, with TRBD2 matching over 9 bases. Germline loops: CDR1 DFQATT, CDR2 SNEGSKA (reference sequence). This CDR3 is built from 16 residues. J was trimmed by 0 bases and V by 3 bases; bases with no gene match: 6.

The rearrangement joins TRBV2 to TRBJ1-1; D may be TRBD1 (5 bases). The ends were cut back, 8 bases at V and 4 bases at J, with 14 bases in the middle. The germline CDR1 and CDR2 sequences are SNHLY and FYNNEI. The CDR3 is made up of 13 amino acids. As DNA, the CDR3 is TGTGCCAGCCTAGGGGATTGGGGCACTGAAGCTTTCTTT. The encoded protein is CASLGDWGTEAFF. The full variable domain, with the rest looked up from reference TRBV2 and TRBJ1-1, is EPEVTQTPSHQVTQMGQEVILRCVPISNHLYFYWYRQILGQKVEFLVSFYNNEISEKSEIFDDQFSVERPDGSNFTLKIRSTKLEDSAMYFCASLGDWGTEAFFGQGTRLTVV.

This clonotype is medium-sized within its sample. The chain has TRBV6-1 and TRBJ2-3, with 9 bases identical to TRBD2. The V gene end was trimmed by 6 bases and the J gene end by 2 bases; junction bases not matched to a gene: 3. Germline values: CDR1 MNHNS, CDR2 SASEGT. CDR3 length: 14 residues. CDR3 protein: CASRRTSATDTQYF. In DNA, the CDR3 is TGTGCCAGCAGAAGGACTAGCGCCACAGATACGCAGTATTTT.

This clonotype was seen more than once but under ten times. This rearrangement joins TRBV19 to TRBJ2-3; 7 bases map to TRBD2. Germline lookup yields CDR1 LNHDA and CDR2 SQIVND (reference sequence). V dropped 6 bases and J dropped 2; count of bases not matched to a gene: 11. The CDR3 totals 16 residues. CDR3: CASSGVLADNTDTQYF. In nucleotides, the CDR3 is TGTGCCAGTAGCGGCGTCCTAGCGGACAACACAGATACGCAGTATTTT.

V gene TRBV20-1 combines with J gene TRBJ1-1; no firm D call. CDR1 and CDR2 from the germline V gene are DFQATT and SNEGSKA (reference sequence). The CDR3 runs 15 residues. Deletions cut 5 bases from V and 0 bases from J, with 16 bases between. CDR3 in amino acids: CSARTDGSLNTEAFF. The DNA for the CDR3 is TGCAGTGCTCGGACGGATGGGAGCCTGAACACTGAAGCTTTCTTT.

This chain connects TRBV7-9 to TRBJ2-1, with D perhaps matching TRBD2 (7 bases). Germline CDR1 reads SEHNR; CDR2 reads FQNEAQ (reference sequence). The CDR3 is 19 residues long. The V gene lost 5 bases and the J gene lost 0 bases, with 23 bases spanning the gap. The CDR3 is CASSPRGGASGSSYNEQFF. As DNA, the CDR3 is TGTGCCAGCAGCCCCCGAGGGGGGGCTAGCGGTAGCTCCTACAATGAGCAGTTCTTC.

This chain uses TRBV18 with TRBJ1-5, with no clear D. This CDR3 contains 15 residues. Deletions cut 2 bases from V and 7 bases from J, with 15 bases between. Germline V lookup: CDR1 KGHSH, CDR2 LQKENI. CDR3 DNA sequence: TGTGCCAGCTCACCAATCCACCAGAGGACCCAGCCCCAGCATTTT. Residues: CASSPIHQRTQPQHF.

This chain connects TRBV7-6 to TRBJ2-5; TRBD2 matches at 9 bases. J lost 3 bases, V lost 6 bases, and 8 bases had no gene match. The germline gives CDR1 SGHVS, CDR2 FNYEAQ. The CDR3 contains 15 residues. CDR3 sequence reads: CASRGLGGREETQYF. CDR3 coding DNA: TGTGCCAGCAGGGGTCTGGGCGGGAGGGAAGAGACCCAGTACTTC.

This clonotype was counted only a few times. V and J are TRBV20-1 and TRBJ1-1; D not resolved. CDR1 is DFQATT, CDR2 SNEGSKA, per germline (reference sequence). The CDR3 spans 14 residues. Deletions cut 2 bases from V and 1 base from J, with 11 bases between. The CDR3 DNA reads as TGCAGTGCTAGACCCGGGGAGTGGAACACTGAAGCTTTCTTT. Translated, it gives CSARPGEWNTEAFF.